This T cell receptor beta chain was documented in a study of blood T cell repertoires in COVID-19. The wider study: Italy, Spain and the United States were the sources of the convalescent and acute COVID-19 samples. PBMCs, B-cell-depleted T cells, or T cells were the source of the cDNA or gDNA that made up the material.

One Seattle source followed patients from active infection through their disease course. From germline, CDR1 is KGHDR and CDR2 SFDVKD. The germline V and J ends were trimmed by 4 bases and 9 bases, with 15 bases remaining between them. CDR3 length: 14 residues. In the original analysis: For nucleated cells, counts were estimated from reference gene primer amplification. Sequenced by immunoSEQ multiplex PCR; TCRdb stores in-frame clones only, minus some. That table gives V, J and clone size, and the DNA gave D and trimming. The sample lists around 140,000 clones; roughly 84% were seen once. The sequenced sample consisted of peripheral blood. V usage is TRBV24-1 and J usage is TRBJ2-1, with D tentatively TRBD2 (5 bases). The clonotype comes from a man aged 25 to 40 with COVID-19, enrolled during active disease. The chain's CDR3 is CATSDPVSAGEQFF. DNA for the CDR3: TGTGCCACCAGTGACCCCGTTAGCGCGGGTGAGCAGTTCTTC.